This T cell receptor (beta chain) is from a study of CD8 T cells in Susac syndrome. When the RNA was reverse transcribed, random hexamers were used with an input of roughly 0.45 to 1 ug. In TCRdb, the immunoSEQ multiplex PCR reads were re-called with MiXCR into one record per CDR3 protein. This table holds some 130,000 distinct CDR3 sequences, approximately 95% found once. CDR1 is MGHRA, CDR2 YSYEKL, per germline. The CDR3 contains 17 residues. Unmatched junction bases numbered 7, after V lost 0 bases and J lost 3 bases. The rearrangement joins TRBV4-1 to TRBJ2-7; 11 bases line up with TRBD2. The clonotype was recovered from a human donor with Susac syndrome. Sequencing was done on a sample of CD8+ T cells from PBMCs. The CDR3 DNA reads as TGCGCCAGCAGCCAAGATTGGGGGGGACTAGCGGACTACGAGCAGTACTTC. Translation gives CASSQDWGGLADYEQYF.